This T cell receptor (beta chain) was identified in a study of OX40 agonist ivuxolimab in advanced cancers. Study-level information: In this trial design, patients received ivuxolimab intravenously at 0.01 to 10 mg/kg every 2 weeks.

The CDR3 runs to 14 residues. Germline V CDR1 and CDR2: GTSNPN, SVGIG (reference sequence). The V and J ends lost 4 bases and 2 bases, in that order; junction bases with no gene match: 2. Sequenced by immunoSEQ multiplex PCR; TCRdb stores in-frame clones only, minus some. The sample contains 65,000 to 95,000 clones, approximately 85% of which appear only once. The input for sequencing was CD4+ or CD8+ T cells sorted from blood, taken in a trial of the OX40 agonist ivuxolimab. The TCR comes from an adult with an advanced solid tumor such as melanoma, head and neck, liver or kidney cancer. This chain links TRBV30 with TRBJ2-3; TRBD2 aligns across 11 bases. CDR3 sequence reads: CAWKLAGDTDTQYF. The DNA for the CDR3 is TGTGCCTGGAAACTAGCGGGGGACACAGATACGCAGTATTTT.